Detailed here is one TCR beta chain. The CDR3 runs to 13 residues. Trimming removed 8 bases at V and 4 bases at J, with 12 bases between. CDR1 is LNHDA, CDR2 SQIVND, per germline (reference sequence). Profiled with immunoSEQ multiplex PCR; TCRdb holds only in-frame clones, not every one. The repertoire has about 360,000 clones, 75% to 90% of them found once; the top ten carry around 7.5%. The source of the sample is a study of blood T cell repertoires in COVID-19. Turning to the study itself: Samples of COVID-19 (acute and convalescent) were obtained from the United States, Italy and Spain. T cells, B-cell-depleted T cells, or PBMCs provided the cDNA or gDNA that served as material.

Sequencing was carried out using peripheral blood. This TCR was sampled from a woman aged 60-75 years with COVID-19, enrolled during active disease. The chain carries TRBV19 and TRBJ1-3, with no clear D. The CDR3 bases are TGTGCCAGTGGAGTACCAGCCGGAAACACCATATATTTT. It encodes CASGVPAGNTIYF.